This TCR beta chain is from a study of CD8 T cells in ankylosing spondylitis (dated by TCRdb to between 2016 and 2019). With respect to the entire study: T cell receptor beta repertoires were profiled in healthy donors and ankylosing spondylitis patients so that disease-linked TCR variants could be found. The whole study cohort included about a hundred healthy donors and some 27 ankylosing spondylitis patients. Peripheral blood was sampled, and synovial fluid was also collected from ankylosing spondylitis patients.

Sequencer: Illumina HiSeq 2500. Quantitative 5'-RACE with molecular barcodes was the method used to prepare the TCR beta libraries. The authors' analysis ran thus. Disease-linked TCR variants were identified with a new computational method built on a probabilistic model of VDJ rearrangement. TCRdb applied fastp at Q25 and MiXCR to the public reads, then kept only in-frame beta chains. Each CDR3 protein appears once, grouped with its most common genes and DNA. TCRdb's processing, not the authors', yielded these V and J calls. This sample has around 42,000 distinct CDR3 sequences in its table, and 2.5% to 3.5% of those were observed once. 4.6% of the sample is held by the ten biggest clonotypes. Looking up the germline V gene yields CDR1 SGDLS and CDR2 YYNGEE. The CDR3 numbers 14 residues from cysteine through phenylalanine. The only DNA kept is the CDR3, 42 bases in frame from the first base. Relative to germline, V is 6 bases shorter and J is 2 bases shorter, with 15 bases between their ends.

The full study reports these points: The disease-linked clones were reported to be significantly enriched in matched synovial fluid samples from ankylosing spondylitis patients. A CD8+ phenotype was shown by the disease-linked clones, which were found at relatively low frequencies in peripheral blood. Blood from ankylosing spondylitis patients appeared to be characterized by a TCR beta motif made up of 8 or 9 highly homologous amino acid variants. Some of the motif variants had been reported before in the synovial fluid and blood of reactive arthritis patients, a finding that suggests common disease-initiation mechanisms.

This clonotype appeared many times. It has no known antigen specificity. It has no much larger one-base neighbor in the sample; base qualities were not kept. The material sequenced was blood, either unsorted or a sorted T cell fraction (not recorded which). The TCR originated in a male donor with ankylosing spondylitis or in good health (not recorded which). The chain was built from TRBV9 and TRBJ2-7; 7 matching bases give a weak D call of TRBD1. The CDR3 protein: CASTPGGLAYEQYF. The sequence in DNA is TGTGCCAGCACCCCAGGGGGGCTAGCCTACGAGCAGTACTTC.